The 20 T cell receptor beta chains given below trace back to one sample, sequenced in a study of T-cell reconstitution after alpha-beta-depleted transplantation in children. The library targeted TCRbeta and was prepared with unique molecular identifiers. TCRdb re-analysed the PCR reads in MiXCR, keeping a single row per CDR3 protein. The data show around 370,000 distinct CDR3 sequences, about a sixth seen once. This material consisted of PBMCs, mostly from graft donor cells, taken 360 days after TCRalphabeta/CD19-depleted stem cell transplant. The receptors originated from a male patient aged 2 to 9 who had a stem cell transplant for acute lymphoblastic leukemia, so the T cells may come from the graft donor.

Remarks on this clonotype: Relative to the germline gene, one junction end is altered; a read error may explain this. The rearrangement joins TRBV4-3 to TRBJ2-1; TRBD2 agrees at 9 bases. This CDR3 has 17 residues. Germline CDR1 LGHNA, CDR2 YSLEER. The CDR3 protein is CARSQDRAGGFYNEQFF. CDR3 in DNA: TGCGCCAGGAGCCAAGATCGCGCGGGAGGGTTCTACAATGAGCAGTTCTTC.

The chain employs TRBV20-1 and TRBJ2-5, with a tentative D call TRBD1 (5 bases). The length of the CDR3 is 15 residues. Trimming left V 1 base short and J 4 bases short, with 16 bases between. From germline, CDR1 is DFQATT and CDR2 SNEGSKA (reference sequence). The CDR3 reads CSARGGGHPVETQYF. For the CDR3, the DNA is TGCAGTGCTAGAGGGGGTGGACACCCGGTAGAGACCCAGTACTTC.

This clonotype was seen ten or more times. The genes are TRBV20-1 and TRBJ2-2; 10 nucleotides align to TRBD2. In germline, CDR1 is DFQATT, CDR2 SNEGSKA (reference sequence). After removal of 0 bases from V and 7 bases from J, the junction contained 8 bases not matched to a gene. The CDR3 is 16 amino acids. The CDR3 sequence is CSARDHEREGRGELFF. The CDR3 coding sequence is TGCAGTGCTAGAGATCACGAGCGGGAGGGCCGCGGGGAGCTGTTTTTT.

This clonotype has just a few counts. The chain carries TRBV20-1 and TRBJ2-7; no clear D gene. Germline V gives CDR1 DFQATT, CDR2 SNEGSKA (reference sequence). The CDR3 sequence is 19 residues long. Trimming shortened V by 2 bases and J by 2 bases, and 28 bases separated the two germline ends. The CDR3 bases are TGCAGTGCTAGAAGGCTGGGGTTGCTCGTACTCCTTCGTACCTACGAGCAGTACTTC. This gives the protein CSARRLGLLVLLRTYEQYF.

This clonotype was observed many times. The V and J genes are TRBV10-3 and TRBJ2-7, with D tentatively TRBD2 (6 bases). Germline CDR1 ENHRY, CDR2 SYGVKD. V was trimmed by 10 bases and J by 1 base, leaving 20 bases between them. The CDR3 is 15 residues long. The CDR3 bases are TGTGCCACCGAGAACTCACTGGGACTTTCCTACGAGCAGTACTTC. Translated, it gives CATENSLGLSYEQYF.

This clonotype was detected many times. CDR3 region: CASSQGVYEQFF. CDR3 sequence (DNA): TGTGCCAGCAGCCAGGGGGTCTACGAGCAGTTCTTC. The chain carries TRBV4-2 and TRBJ2-1, with D possibly called TRBD1 or TRBD2 (5 bases each). V was trimmed by 3 bases and J by 10 bases, leaving 10 bases between them. CDR1 is LGHNA, CDR2 YNFKEQ, per germline. The CDR3 runs 12 residues.

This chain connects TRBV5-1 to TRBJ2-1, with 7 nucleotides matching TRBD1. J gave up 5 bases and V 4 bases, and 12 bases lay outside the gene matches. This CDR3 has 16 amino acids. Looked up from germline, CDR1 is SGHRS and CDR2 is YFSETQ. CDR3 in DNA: TGCGCCAGCAGCCCCCCGGTCAGGGGGTTCGACAATGAGCAGTTCTTC. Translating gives CASSPPVRGFDNEQFF. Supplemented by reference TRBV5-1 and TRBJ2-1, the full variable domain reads KAGVTQTPRYLIKTRGQQVTLSCSPISGHRSVSWYQQTPGQGLQFLFEYFSETQRNKGNFPGRFSGRQFSNSRSEMNVSTLELGDSALYLCASSPPVRGFDNEQFFGPGTRLTVL.

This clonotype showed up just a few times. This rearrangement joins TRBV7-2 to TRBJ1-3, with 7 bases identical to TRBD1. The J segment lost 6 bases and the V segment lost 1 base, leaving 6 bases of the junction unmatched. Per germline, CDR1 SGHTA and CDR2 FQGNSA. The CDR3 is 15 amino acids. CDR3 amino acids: CASSLGGGQPNTIYF. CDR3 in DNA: TGTGCCAGCAGCTTAGGTGGGGGACAGCCAAACACCATATATTTT.

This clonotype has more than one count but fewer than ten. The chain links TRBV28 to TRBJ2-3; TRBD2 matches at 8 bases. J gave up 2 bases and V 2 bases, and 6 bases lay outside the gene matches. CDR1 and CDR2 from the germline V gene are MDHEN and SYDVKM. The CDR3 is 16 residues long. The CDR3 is CASSLLPGGVTDTQYF. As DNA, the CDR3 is TGTGCCAGCAGTTTACTGCCGGGAGGGGTCACAGATACGCAGTATTTT. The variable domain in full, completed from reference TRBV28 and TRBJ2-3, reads DVKVTQSSRYLVKRTGEKVFLECVQDMDHENMFWYRQDPGLGLRLIYFSYDVKMKEKGDIPEGYSVSREKKERFSLILESASTNQTSMYLCASSLLPGGVTDTQYFGPGTRLTVL.

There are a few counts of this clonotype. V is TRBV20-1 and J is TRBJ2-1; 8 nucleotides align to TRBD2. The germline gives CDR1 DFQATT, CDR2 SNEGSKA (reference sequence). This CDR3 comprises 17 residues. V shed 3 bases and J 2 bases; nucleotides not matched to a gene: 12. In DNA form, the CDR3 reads TGCAGTGCTAGGACTAGCGTGCGAATCGTCCCCTACAATGAGCAGTTCTTC. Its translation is CSARTSVRIVPYNEQFF.

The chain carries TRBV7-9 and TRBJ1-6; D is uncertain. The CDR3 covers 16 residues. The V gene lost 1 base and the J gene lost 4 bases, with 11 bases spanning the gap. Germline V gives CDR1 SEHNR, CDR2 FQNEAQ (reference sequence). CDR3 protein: CASSLGAAEYNSPLHF. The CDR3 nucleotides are TGTGCCAGCAGCTTAGGGGCCGCTGAGTATAATTCACCCCTCCACTTT. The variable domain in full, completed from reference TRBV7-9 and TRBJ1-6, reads DTGVSQNPRHKITKRGQNVTFRCDPISEHNRLYWYRQTLGQGPEFLTYFQNEAQLEKSRLLSDRFSAERPKGSFSTLEIQRTEQGDSAMYLCASSLGAAEYNSPLHFGNGTRLTVT.

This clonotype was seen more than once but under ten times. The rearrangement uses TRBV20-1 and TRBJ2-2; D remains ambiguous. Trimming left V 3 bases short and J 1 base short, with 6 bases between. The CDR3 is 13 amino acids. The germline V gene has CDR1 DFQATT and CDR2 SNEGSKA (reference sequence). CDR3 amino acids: CSASYQNTGELFF. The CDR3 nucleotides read TGCAGTGCTAGTTACCAGAACACCGGGGAGCTGTTTTTT.

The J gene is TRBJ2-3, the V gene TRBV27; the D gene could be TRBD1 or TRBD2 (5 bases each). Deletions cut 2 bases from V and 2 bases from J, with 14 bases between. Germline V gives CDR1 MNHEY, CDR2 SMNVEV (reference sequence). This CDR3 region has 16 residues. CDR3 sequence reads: CASSLMGVGNTDTQYF. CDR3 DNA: TGTGCCAGCAGTTTAATGGGGGTGGGGAACACAGATACGCAGTATTTT.

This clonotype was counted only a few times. CDR3 in DNA: TGTGCCACCAGTGATCCAACAGGAAACATTCAGTACTTC. Encoded protein: CATSDPTGNIQYF. The genes are TRBV24-1 and TRBJ2-4; the D gene is possibly TRBD1 (5 bases). Trimming cost V 3 bases and J 6 bases, with 8 bases left between them. This CDR3 region has 13 residues. The V gene's germline CDR1 is KGHDR and CDR2 SFDVKD.

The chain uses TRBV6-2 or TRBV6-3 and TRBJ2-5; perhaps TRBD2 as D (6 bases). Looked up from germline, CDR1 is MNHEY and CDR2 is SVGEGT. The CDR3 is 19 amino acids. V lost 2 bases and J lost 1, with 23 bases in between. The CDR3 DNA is TGTGCCAGCAGTTACCCCGATTCCCCCTCGGAGGGGAGCCAAGAGACCCAGTACTTC. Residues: CASSYPDSPSEGSQETQYF.

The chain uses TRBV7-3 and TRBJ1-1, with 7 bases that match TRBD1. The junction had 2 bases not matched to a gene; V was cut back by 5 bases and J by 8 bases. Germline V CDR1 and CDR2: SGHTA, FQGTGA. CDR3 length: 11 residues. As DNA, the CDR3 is TGTGCCAGCAGCCAAGGGGGCGAAGCTTTCTTT. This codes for CASSQGGEAFF.

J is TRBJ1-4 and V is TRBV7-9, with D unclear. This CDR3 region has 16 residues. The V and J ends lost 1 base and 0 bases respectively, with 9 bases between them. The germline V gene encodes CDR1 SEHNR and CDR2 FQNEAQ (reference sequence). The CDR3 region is CASSLVQSATNEKLFF. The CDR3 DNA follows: TGTGCCAGCAGCTTAGTTCAGTCTGCAACTAATGAAAAACTGTTTTTT.

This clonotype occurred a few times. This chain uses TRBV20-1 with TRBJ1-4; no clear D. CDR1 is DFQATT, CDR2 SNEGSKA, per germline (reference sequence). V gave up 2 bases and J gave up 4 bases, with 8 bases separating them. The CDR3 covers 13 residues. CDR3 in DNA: TGCAGTGCTAGATCGGCATATAATGAAAAACTGTTTTTT. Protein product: CSARSAYNEKLFF.

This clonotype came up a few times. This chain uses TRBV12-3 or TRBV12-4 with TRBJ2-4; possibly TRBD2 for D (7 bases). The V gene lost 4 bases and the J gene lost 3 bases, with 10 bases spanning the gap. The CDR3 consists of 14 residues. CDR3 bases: TGTGCCAGCAGTTGGGAGGGGGGCAAAAACATTCAGTACTTC. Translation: CASSWEGGKNIQYF.

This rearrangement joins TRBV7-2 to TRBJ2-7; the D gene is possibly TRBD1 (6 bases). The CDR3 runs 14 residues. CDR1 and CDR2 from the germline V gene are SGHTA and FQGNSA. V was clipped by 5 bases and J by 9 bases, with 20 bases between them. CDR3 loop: CASSLGQNRAVQYF. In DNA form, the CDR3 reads TGTGCCAGCAGCCTAGGACAGAATAGGGCGGTGCAGTACTTC.